This TCR beta chain was found in a study of beta chain features in type 1 diabetes. At the level of the study: Regarding age, gender and cell yields, patients proved similar to healthy donors.

Findings and limits, study-wide: The naive, central memory and Treg TCRB repertoires showed an apparent similarity that was greater among patients than among healthy donors. More deletions and fewer insertions at VDJ junctions were seen in type 1 diabetes patients. There was a moderate but significant shortening of TCRB CDR3s in all four CD4+ subsets of Type 1 diabetes patients.

Every isolated RNA sample was fully reverse transcribed, so sequencing captured expressed TCRB transcripts. Sequencing used immunoSEQ multiplex PCR; TCRdb keeps in-frame clones, though not all of them. The sample comprises hundreds of thousands of clones, about 14% of which are singletons, and roughly 0.04% rests with the top ten. This clone was counted only a few times. Its target is not known. This TCR derives from a man younger than 35 with type 1 diabetes. Sequencing was done on a sample of naive CD4+ T cells from blood.

CDR3: CAISAGTGESNEQYF. In nucleotides, the CDR3 is TGTGCCATCAGCGCCGGGACAGGGGAGTCGAACGAGCAGTACTTC. The chain uses TRBV10-3 and TRBJ2-7; 10 nucleotides align to TRBD1. CDR3 size: 15 residues. V lost 6 bases to trimming and J lost 5 bases; unmatched junction nucleotides: 10. Germline V CDR1 and CDR2: ENHRY, SYGVKD.